This entry lists 19 T cell receptor beta chains sequenced from one sample in a study of blood T cell repertoires in COVID-19. The table came from immunoSEQ multiplex PCR; TCRdb's copy has only in-frame clones and leaves some out. The data contain around 230,000 clones, roughly 89% of them seen just once; the ten biggest clones take up approximately 10%. The source material was PBMCs or T cells enriched from blood (not recorded which). The receptors shown here come from a man aged 18-30 years with acute COVID-19.

This clone appeared a single time. CDR3 loop: CASSYRDRGFYGYTF. DNA of the CDR3: TGTGCCAGCAGCTACCGGGACAGAGGATTCTATGGCTACACCTTC. The chain uses TRBV6-5 and TRBJ1-2; 7 bases map to TRBD1. In germline, CDR1 is MNHEY, CDR2 SVGAGI. The junction had 11 bases not matched to a gene; V was cut back by 6 bases and J by 4 bases. The CDR3 runs to 15 residues.

The chain uses TRBV18 and TRBJ2-7; 7 bases map to TRBD1. Germline assignment: CDR1 KGHSH and CDR2 LQKENI. The CDR3 has 17 residues. Losses at the gene ends were 2 bases for V and 1 base for J; bases not matched to a gene: 11. CDR3 DNA: TGTGCCAGCTCACCATCGACAGGGCCGTCAGGTTCCTACGAGCAGTACTTC. Its protein is CASSPSTGPSGSYEQYF. Variable domain in full (rest from reference TRBV18 and TRBJ2-7): NAGVMQNPRHLVRRRGQEARLRCSPMKGHSHVYWYRQLPEEGLKFMVYLQKENIIDESGMPKERFSAEFPKEGPSILRIQQVVRGDSAAYFCASSPSTGPSGSYEQYFGPGTRLTVT.

This clone was detected only once. The V call is TRBV4-1, the J call TRBJ2-7, with 7 bases matching TRBD2. V was pared by 6 bases and J by 5 bases, with 19 bases of the junction left unmatched. Germline lookup yields CDR1 MGHRA and CDR2 YSYEKL. There are 17 residues in the CDR3. The DNA for the CDR3 is TGCGCCAGCAGACGCACTCCCGGAGGGGAGGGACGCGACGAGCAGTACTTC. It encodes CASRRTPGGEGRDEQYF.

The chain couples TRBV28 to TRBJ1-1; the match to TRBD1 covers 10 bases. This CDR3 is built from 14 residues. In germline, CDR1 is MDHEN, CDR2 SYDVKM. Losses at the gene ends were 2 bases for V and 4 bases for J; bases not matched to a gene: 1. The CDR3 is CASSLGTGATEAFF. The CDR3 nucleotides are TGTGCCAGCAGTTTAGGGACAGGGGCCACTGAAGCTTTCTTT.

This clone is a singleton in its sample. The gene calls are TRBV21-1 and TRBJ2-7; the table's D call, TRBD1, was not checked against the DNA. TRBV21-1 is termed a pseudogene. The CDR3 covers 14 residues. In DNA, the CDR3 is TGTGCCACCAATCGTGACAGGGGATGCTACGAGCAGTACTTC. Translating it yields CATNRDRGCYEQYF.

The V and J genes are TRBV19 and TRBJ2-7; 11 bases agree with TRBD1. Germline trimming cut 6 bases from V and 3 bases from J; bases unmatched to any gene: 1. Germline V CDR1 and CDR2: LNHDA, SQIVND (reference sequence). This CDR3 is 13 amino acids long. In nucleotides, the CDR3 is TGTGCCAGTAGGGGGACAGGGGGCTACGAGCAGTACTTC. This sequence encodes CASRGTGGYEQYF.

The chain employs TRBV2 and TRBJ1-1; TRBD1 aligns across 7 bases. V was pared by 3 bases and J by 1 base, with 8 bases of the junction left unmatched. Germline-derived CDR1 and CDR2 are SNHLY and FYNNEI. The CDR3 totals 16 residues. The CDR3 reads CASSEATGVGNTEAFF. CDR3 DNA sequence: TGTGCCAGCAGTGAGGCTACAGGGGTGGGGAACACTGAAGCTTTCTTT. The complete variable domain, with remaining parts taken from reference TRBV2 and TRBJ1-1, reads EPEVTQTPSHQVTQMGQEVILRCVPISNHLYFYWYRQILGQKVEFLVSFYNNEISEKSEIFDDQFSVERPDGSNFTLKIRSTKLEDSAMYFCASSEATGVGNTEAFFGQGTRLTVV.

J is TRBJ2-7 and V is TRBV9, with TRBD2 as a possible D gene (5 bases). This CDR3 region has 15 residues. Germline V gene sequence: CDR1 SGDLS, CDR2 YYNGEE. The V end lost 0 bases, the J end lost 2 bases, and 12 bases lay between the germline ends. CDR3 in amino acids: CASSVGGEATYEQYF. CDR3 sequence (DNA): TGTGCCAGCAGCGTAGGGGGAGAGGCAACCTACGAGCAGTACTTC.

The chain uses TRBV28 and TRBJ2-7, with TRBD1 matching 11 bases. Germline CDR1 MDHEN, CDR2 SYDVKM. V gave up 8 bases and J gave up 6 bases; unmatched junction bases: 9. The CDR3 extends over 14 amino acids. CDR3 region: CASGTGTGGAEQYF. The DNA of the CDR3 is TGTGCCAGCGGAACCGGGACAGGGGGTGCCGAGCAGTACTTC.

Here the CDR3 DNA reads TGTGCCAGCAGCACCCCAGTACTAGCGGGAGTTAGTGAGCAGTTCTTC. Protein sequence: CASSTPVLAGVSEQFF. The chain recombines TRBV7-9 with TRBJ2-1; 11 nucleotides agree with TRBD2. The trim removed 5 bases at V and 9 bases at J, leaving 12 bases unmatched. The length of the CDR3 is 16 residues. Germline V gene data show CDR1 as SEHNR and CDR2 as FQNEAQ (reference sequence). Drawing the rest from reference TRBV7-9 and TRBJ2-1, the complete variable domain is DTGVSQNPRHKITKRGQNVTFRCDPISEHNRLYWYRQTLGQGPEFLTYFQNEAQLEKSRLLSDRFSAERPKGSFSTLEIQRTEQGDSAMYLCASSTPVLAGVSEQFFGPGTRLTVL.

This chain uses TRBV11-2 with TRBJ2-5; TRBD2 matches at 13 bases. The CDR3 loop spans 18 amino acids. Looked up from germline, CDR1 is SGHAT and CDR2 is FQNNGV. Trimming took 2 bases from V and 3 from J; bases not matched to a gene: 9. The CDR3 reads CASSLIPGLAGMEETQYF. CDR3 DNA sequence: TGTGCCAGCAGCTTAATTCCGGGACTAGCGGGGATGGAAGAGACCCAGTACTTC.

Only one count was recorded for this clone. The genes are TRBV4-2 and TRBJ2-2, with a weak D call TRBD2 (5 bases). The CDR3 runs 15 residues. In germline, CDR1 is LGHNA, CDR2 YNFKEQ. V lost 0 bases and J lost 4, with 9 bases in between. The CDR3 protein is CASSQEDLATGELFF. The CDR3 DNA is TGTGCCAGCAGCCAAGAGGACCTAGCCACCGGGGAGCTGTTTTTT.

The chain employs TRBV5-1 and TRBJ2-7; 9 nucleotides align to TRBD1. V dropped 5 bases and J dropped 4; count of bases not matched to a gene: 7. CDR1 and CDR2 (germline): SGHRS, YFSETQ. This CDR3 has 14 amino acids. The CDR3 loop reads CASRPGTGLYEQYF. The DNA for the CDR3 is TGCGCCAGCAGGCCCGGGACAGGGTTATACGAGCAGTACTTC.

This clone came up once. The chain couples TRBV28 to TRBJ2-6; tentatively, D is TRBD1 (5 bases). Looked up from germline, CDR1 is MDHEN and CDR2 is SYDVKM. Between the trimmed V and J ends, which lost 4 bases and 1 base, there was a span of 8 bases. The CDR3 is 15 amino acids. In DNA, the CDR3 is TGTGCCAGCAGTTCCCCAGGGTCTGGGGCCAACGTCCTGACTTTC. It codes for CASSSPGSGANVLTF.

The rearrangement links TRBV7-8 to TRBJ1-1; D may be TRBD1 (5 bases). V gave up 1 base and J gave up 5 bases, with 14 bases separating them. The germline V gene has CDR1 SGHVS and CDR2 FQNEAQ. There are 15 residues in the CDR3. This CDR3 is CASSLVFLEGTEAFF. DNA of the CDR3: TGTGCCAGCAGCTTAGTTTTTTTGGAGGGGACTGAAGCTTTCTTT.

This rearrangement joins TRBV9 to TRBJ2-5; 9 positions agree with TRBD2. V was pared by 1 base and J by 0 bases, with 1 base of the junction left unmatched. Germline lookup yields CDR1 SGDLS and CDR2 YYNGEE. The CDR3 contains 15 residues. CDR3 residues: CASSVLAGDQETQYF. The CDR3 bases are TGTGCCAGCAGCGTATTAGCGGGGGACCAAGAGACCCAGTACTTC.

The J gene is TRBJ2-3, the V gene TRBV28; tentatively, D is TRBD1 (6 bases). This CDR3 contains 15 residues. Germline CDR1 MDHEN, CDR2 SYDVKM. Trimming cost V 4 bases and J 8 bases, with 19 bases left between them. In DNA, the CDR3 is TGTGCCAGCAGTTCCGGGACACCCGTTTATGTTACGCAGTATTTT. This translates into CASSSGTPVYVTQYF.

This clone was counted between two and nine times. The chain combines TRBV28 with TRBJ2-2, with 8 bases identical to TRBD2. Germline CDR1 and CDR2: MDHEN and SYDVKM. This CDR3 region has 15 residues. The junction had 5 bases not matched to a gene; V was cut back by 4 bases and J by 4 bases. The CDR3 reads CASSYVAGGTGELFF. The CDR3 DNA follows: TGTGCCAGCAGTTACGTTGCGGGAGGCACCGGGGAGCTGTTTTTT. The entire variable domain, with the rest obtained from reference TRBV28 and TRBJ2-2, is as follows: DVKVTQSSRYLVKRTGEKVFLECVQDMDHENMFWYRQDPGLGLRLIYFSYDVKMKEKGDIPEGYSVSREKKERFSLILESASTNQTSMYLCASSYVAGGTGELFFGEGSRLTVL.

The genes are TRBV19 and TRBJ2-5; weak D call: TRBD1 (6 bases). Trimming pared 5 bases from V and 1 base from J, leaving 14 bases between. Germline CDR1 reads LNHDA; CDR2 reads SQIVND (reference sequence). CDR3 size: 15 residues. In DNA, the CDR3 is TGTGCCAGTAGTTTGGCAGGGACACCCCAAGAGACCCAGTACTTC. This translates into CASSLAGTPQETQYF.